Below, 19 T cell receptor beta chains from the same sample are listed, as sequenced in a study of glioma-infiltrating T cells. Amplification of TCR alpha and beta CDR3 regions from RNA used iRepertoire nested multiplex PCR. From the multiplex PCR reads, TCRdb called clonotypes with MiXCR, one entry per CDR3 protein. There are about 210,000 distinct CDR3 sequences in the sample; about 31% occur only once, and around 20% lies in the top ten. Material for sequencing was glioma tissue, nonneoplastic brain tissue, or PBMCs (not recorded which). These receptors all stem from a human donor with low-grade glioma or glioblastoma, undergoing nonglioma brain surgery, or in good health (not recorded which).

The rearrangement joins TRBV6-6 to TRBJ1-5; no clear D. The CDR3 length is 14 residues. V gave up 6 bases and J gave up 9 bases, with 18 bases separating them. The germline V gene has CDR1 MNHNY and CDR2 SVGAGI (reference sequence). The CDR3 here is CASRSEPSFPPQHF. The CDR3 DNA reads TGTGCCAGCAGATCTGAACCCTCTTTTCCGCCCCAGCATTTT.

Details on this clonotype: The CDR3 end shows no conserved phenylalanine or tryptophan, and so a read error is likely. This chain links TRBV7-2 with TRBJ1-1; no definite D call. The CDR3 spans 13 residues. CDR1 and CDR2 from the germline V gene are SGHTA and FQGNSA. Trimming took 8 bases from V and 0 from J, leaving 10 bases between them. The CDR3 reads CASAAGMNTEAFS. For the CDR3, the DNA is TGTGCCAGCGCGGCGGGAATGAACACTGAAGCTTTCTCC.

On this clonotype itself: A junction end diverges from the germline sequence, so it may reflect a read error. V and J are TRBV29-1 and TRBJ2-1; 7 nucleotides line up with TRBD2. The germline V gene encodes CDR1 SQVTM and CDR2 ANQGSEA. This CDR3 is 14 amino acids long. The chain's CDR3 is CSFEGGSSYNEQFF. The CDR3 coding sequence is TGCAGCTTTGAGGGCGGGAGCTCCTACAATGAGCAGTTCTTC.

The chain carries TRBV29-1 and TRBJ2-4; either TRBD1 or TRBD2 may fit D (5 bases each). This CDR3 has 13 amino acids. V was shortened by 2 bases and J by 8 bases, with 13 bases between the two germline ends. CDR1 SQVTM and CDR2 ANQGSEA come from the germline V gene. The CDR3 reads CSVEQGEGYIQYF. The CDR3 nucleotides are TGCAGCGTTGAACAGGGCGAGGGTTACATTCAGTACTTC. Supplemented by reference TRBV29-1 and TRBJ2-4, the full variable domain reads SAVISQKPSRDICQRGTSLTIQCQVDSQVTMMFWYRQQPGQSLTLIATANQGSEATYESGFVIDKFPISRPNLTFSTLTVSNMSPEDSSIYLCSVEQGEGYIQYFGAGTRLSVL.

This clonotype has only a few counts. The chain couples TRBV29-1 to TRBJ2-7; 11 nucleotides align to TRBD1. The CDR3 contains 13 residues. With 3 bases clipped from V and 4 bases from J, the junction kept 2 bases outside the gene matches. Looked up from germline, CDR1 is SQVTM and CDR2 is ANQGSEA. As DNA, the CDR3 is TGCAGCGTTGAGGGGACAGGGGGGTACGAGCAGTACTTC. Protein product: CSVEGTGGYEQYF.

This clonotype was seen ten or more times. The genes are TRBV20-1 and TRBJ2-5; 13 nucleotides agree with TRBD2. The junction had 2 bases not matched to a gene; V was cut back by 6 bases and J by 4 bases. This CDR3 region has 13 residues. Germline V CDR1 and CDR2: DFQATT, SNEGSKA (reference sequence). CDR3 nucleotide sequence: TGCAGTGCCGGGACTAGCGGGACAGAGACCCAGTACTTC. This codes for CSAGTSGTETQYF.

In this sample, this clonotype turned up many times. The chain recombines TRBV27 with TRBJ2-5, with TRBD1 identical over 7 bases. The CDR3 is 13 amino acids. V lost 7 bases, J lost 2 bases, and 4 bases stayed unmatched. Germline assignment: CDR1 MNHEY and CDR2 SMNVEV (reference sequence). The CDR3 nucleotides read TGTGCCAGCACCGACAGGGTTCAAGAGACCCAGTACTTC. It encodes CASTDRVQETQYF.

At least ten counts were recorded for this clonotype. The gene calls are TRBV20-1 and TRBJ2-2; possible D gene TRBD2, 5 bases. Between the trimmed V and J ends, which lost 0 bases and 1 base, there was a span of 9 bases. The germline V gene has CDR1 DFQATT and CDR2 SNEGSKA (reference sequence). CDR3 length: 15 amino acids. The CDR3 reads CSARDMGRNTGELFF. The CDR3 DNA sequence: TGCAGTGCTAGAGATATGGGGAGGAACACCGGGGAGCTGTTTTTT.

To note about this clonotype: Because it lacks the conserved phenylalanine or tryptophan at the end, this CDR3 is likely a read error. The V call is TRBV19, the J call TRBJ2-5, with TRBD2 matching over 15 bases. The CDR3 is 19 amino acids. With V trimmed by 8 bases and J by 7 bases, 20 bases remained unmatched. Looked up from germline, CDR1 is LNHDA and CDR2 is SQIVND (reference sequence). In nucleotides, the CDR3 is TGTGCCAGTGGCCCCAAAGGGACTAGCGGGAGGTCCCAGAGGGGGACCCAGTACTTA. Its protein is CASGPKGTSGRSQRGTQYL.

Comment on this clonotype: This may be a read error, as it is one base from a much larger clone. The chain employs TRBV11-2 and TRBJ1-2; D remains ambiguous. CDR3 length: 14 amino acids. V was trimmed by 0 bases and J by 4 bases, leaving 9 bases between them. In germline, CDR1 is SGHAT, CDR2 FQNNGV. The CDR3 DNA reads TGTGCCAGCAGCTTAGACTACACCAGCTATGGCTACACCTTC. Its protein product is CASSLDYTSYGYTF.

Worth noting for this clonotype: A much larger clone is a single base away; this may be a read error. Since the CDR3 does not end with the conserved phenylalanine or tryptophan, this likely comes from a read error. The chain combines TRBV3-1 with TRBJ1-1, with D possibly TRBD1 on 6 matching bases. This CDR3 is built from 18 residues. Trimming shortened V by 1 base and J by 3 bases, and 21 bases separated the two germline ends. The germline V gene encodes CDR1 LGHDT and CDR2 YNNKEL (reference sequence). CDR3 region: CASSQVIGTRGRDTEAFS. The CDR3 region has the DNA TGTGCCAGCAGCCAAGTTATAGGGACCAGGGGCCGGGACACTGAAGCTTTCTCT.

On this clonotype: This may arise from a read error, as a much more abundant clone is one base away. This sequence joins TRBV11-2 and TRBJ2-1; D is unresolved. Germline loops: CDR1 SGHAT, CDR2 FQNNGV. The CDR3 is 15 amino acids. Trimming cost V 5 bases and J 6 bases, with 17 bases left between them. CDR3 sequence (DNA): TGTGCCAGCAGCCGAACTGGCGGAGCCCTCAATGAGCAGTTCTTC. This gives the protein CASSRTGGALNEQFF.

This clonotype was detected once. A read error is possible here, since a much larger clone lies one base away. This chain links TRBV6-4 with TRBJ2-3; TRBD2 agrees at 8 bases. The CDR3 totals 15 residues. The V segment lost 5 bases and the J segment 5 bases; nucleotides outside the gene matches: 9. CDR1 is MRHNA and CDR2 is SNTAGT in the germline V gene. The CDR3 region is CASSKTAGEKDTQYF. Here the CDR3 DNA reads TGTGCCAGCAGTAAAACAGCGGGAGAGAAAGATACGCAGTATTTT.

This clonotype showed up many times. The CDR3 nucleotides read TGTGCCACCAGTGATACTAGCGGGAGGGCCTACAATGAGCAGTTCTTC. Translated, it gives CATSDTSGRAYNEQFF. The chain carries TRBV24-1 and TRBJ2-1, with 13 bases aligning to TRBD2. The J segment lost 2 bases and the V segment lost 3 bases, leaving 0 bases of the junction unmatched. CDR3 length: 16 residues. The germline gives CDR1 KGHDR, CDR2 SFDVKD.

With regard to this clonotype: Germline and junction disagree at one end, which may indicate a read error. The CDR3 bases are TGTGCCAGTAGTATAGATGTCCGTTACGGGCAGTACTTC. It is translated as CASSIDVRYGQYF. The rearrangement links TRBV19 to TRBJ2-7, with D hard to call. Germline V gene lookup returns CDR1 LNHDA and CDR2 SQIVND (reference sequence). The CDR3 is made up of 13 amino acids.

In its sample, this clonotype was seen many times. This chain joins TRBV28 and TRBJ1-2; D not resolved. Germline V gene data show CDR1 as MDHEN and CDR2 as SYDVKM. The germline V and J ends were trimmed by 7 bases and 8 bases, with 17 bases remaining between them. The CDR3 is 13 amino acids. This CDR3 reads CASINIEFSGYTF. CDR3 DNA: TGTGCCAGCATTAATATAGAATTTTCCGGCTACACCTTC.

The chain has TRBV12-3 or TRBV12-4 and TRBJ1-3; D gene uncertain. V gave up 0 bases and J gave up 2 bases, with 2 bases separating them. The CDR3 spans 13 residues. Here the CDR3 reads CASSLAAGNTIYF. In DNA, the CDR3 is TGTGCCAGCAGTTTAGCAGCTGGAAACACCATATATTTT.

This chain links TRBV6-9 with TRBJ1-1; D gene uncertain. V was shortened by 8 bases and J by 12 bases, with 22 bases between the two germline ends. The CDR3 consists of 13 residues. Germline CDR1 is MNHGY and CDR2 is SVAAGI. For the CDR3, the DNA is TGTGCCAGCCGTTCCGCCAGCTCCCCCGAATCTTTCTTT. It specifies CASRSASSPESFF.

Points on this clonotype: A much larger clone is a single base away; this may be a read error. This rearrangement joins TRBV6-1 to TRBJ2-2; 7 bases map to TRBD2. Germline values: CDR1 MNHNS, CDR2 SASEGT. This CDR3 has 16 residues. V shed 0 bases and J 3 bases; nucleotides not matched to a gene: 4. The CDR3: CASSEAGLGDTGELFF. DNA of the CDR3: TGTGCCAGCAGTGAAGCAGGACTAGGGGACACCGGGGAGCTGTTTTTT.